These 7 T cell receptor beta chains share one sample of origin, sequenced in a study of technical replicates of blood from a few donors. The data were produced by immunoSEQ multiplex PCR, yet TCRdb's version contains in-frame clones alone and is incomplete. The table includes 81,000 or so clones, 90% to 98% detected once. Sequenced: T cells isolated from PBMCs. The receptors come from a human donor in good health.

The genes are TRBV18 and TRBJ2-1; possible D gene TRBD1, 5 bases. The V end was cut by 3 bases, the J end by 8 bases, with 20 bases between. The V gene's germline CDR1 is KGHSH and CDR2 LQKENI. There are 16 residues in the CDR3. For the CDR3, the DNA is TGTGCCAGCTCACCCCACAGGTTGGGCCCTTTTGATGAGCAGTTCTTC. The encoded protein is CASSPHRLGPFDEQFF. The full variable domain, in which reference TRBV18 and TRBJ2-1 provide the parts outside the CDR3, is NAGVMQNPRHLVRRRGQEARLRCSPMKGHSHVYWYRQLPEEGLKFMVYLQKENIIDESGMPKERFSAEFPKEGPSILRIQQVVRGDSAAYFCASSPHRLGPFDEQFFGPGTRLTVL.

This clone was detected only once. This chain links TRBV6-5 with TRBJ1-5; no firm D call. V was trimmed by 0 bases and J by 6 bases, leaving 6 bases between them. Germline CDR1 and CDR2: MNHEY and SVGAGI. This CDR3 region has 13 residues. For the CDR3, the DNA is TGTGCCAGCAGTTACTCGATCGGTCAGCCCCAGCATTTT. The encoded protein is CASSYSIGQPQHF.

The chain has TRBV19 and TRBJ1-5; 7 bases map to TRBD1. Per germline, CDR1 LNHDA and CDR2 SQIVND (reference sequence). The CDR3 totals 15 residues. V shed 8 bases, J shed 1 base, and the junction held 8 bases outside the gene matches. The CDR3 DNA sequence: TGTGCCAGTTCTACCTCGACAGGGAGCAATCAGCCCCAGCATTTT. It specifies CASSTSTGSNQPQHF.

This clone was detected a few times. J is TRBJ1-5 and V is TRBV6-1, with D hard to call. Germline loops: CDR1 MNHNS, CDR2 SASEGT. CDR3 length equals 17 residues. Trimming took off 4 bases at V and 1 base at J, with 17 bases between the two ends. DNA for the CDR3: TGTGCCAGCAGTGGCCCGCGGAGCGGGTTCAGCAATCAGCCCCAGCATTTT. It codes for CASSGPRSGFSNQPQHF.

J is TRBJ1-2 and V is TRBV10-3, with D perhaps TRBD1 (5 bases). The CDR3 has 15 amino acids. Germline V CDR1 and CDR2: ENHRY, SYGVKD. V was cut by 4 bases and J by 7 bases, with 19 bases left in between. The CDR3 sequence is CAISVAPSGGSGYTF. CDR3 DNA sequence: TGTGCCATCAGTGTAGCCCCTTCCGGGGGAAGTGGCTACACCTTC.

This chain connects TRBV7-9 to TRBJ2-6, with 11 bases identical to TRBD1. This CDR3 spans 18 amino acids. Per the germline V gene, CDR1 is SEHNR and CDR2 is FQNEAQ (reference sequence). The trim removed 1 base at V and 2 bases at J, leaving 4 bases unmatched. The CDR3 is CASSLVRTGGAGANVLTF. The CDR3 nucleotides read TGTGCCAGCAGCTTAGTAAGGACAGGGGGCGCTGGGGCCAACGTCCTGACTTTC.

The J gene is TRBJ2-3, the V gene TRBV5-1; the D gene is possibly TRBD2 (6 bases). The CDR3 extends over 15 amino acids. From germline, CDR1 is SGHRS and CDR2 YFSETQ. V lost 3 bases and J 2 bases, leaving 13 bases between the germline ends. DNA for the CDR3: TGCGCCAGCAGCTGGGGACTTAGGGACACAGATACGCAGTATTTT. Residues: CASSWGLRDTDTQYF.